This TCR beta chain was documented in a study of CD4 T cells in lung cancer (dated by TCRdb to between 2018 and 2021). Describing the broader study: The study screened blood T cells of NSCLC patients for responses to candidate mutation-encoded neoepitopes and isolated neoantigen-specific CD4+ T-cell clones and TCRs. Aged 60 to 69 when blood was donated, the resected patients, most of whom were former smokers, had either lung adenocarcinoma or squamous cell carcinoma. Treatments the patients had received before donating blood included platinum chemotherapy, and some of the patients were given nivolumab or pembrolizumab. The frequency of neoantigen-specific clonotypes in tumor resections, non-adjacent lung and cultured T-cell products was tracked by TCRB deep sequencing. On the study overall, not on this receptor specifically: Because the IFNgamma-sorted cells included nonspecific IFNgamma producers of unknown purity, the expanded lines ranged from monoclonal to oligoclonal. Some responses derived from blood might reflect in vitro priming of naive T cells or cross-reactivity instead of memory responses to the cancer.

From cysteine to phenylalanine, the CDR3 is 13 amino acids long. Just CDR3 DNA is preserved here, 39 bases in frame from base 1. The germline V gene sets CDR1 to SQVTM and CDR2 to ANQGSEA. The trim is 4 bases for V and 0 bases for J, with a gap of 7 bases between the germline ends. To note about this clone: Its cognate antigen has yet to be identified. No clone much larger than this one lies a single base away; base qualities are absent.

The library was generated by the immunoSEQ multiplex PCR assay. DNA was isolated with Qiagen DNeasy or QIAamp micro DNA kits and TCRB sequenced with the Adaptive Biotechnology human TCRB sequencing kit. TCRB libraries were sequenced on an Illumina MiSeq. In the authors' own workflow: TCRB sequence data were analyzed with the kit provider's software, and tumor enrichment of clonotype templates was tested with Fisher's exact test. The table comes from immuneACCESS by way of TCRdb, which keeps in-frame sequences with V and J called. Part of the clones is missing from these tables; in studies checked, under half for an unresolved V gene and the rest for unknown reasons. Clone size and V and J calls were adopted from that table, with D and trimming inferred from the DNA. The table for this sample lists fewer than 65 clones. PBMCs were stimulated with mutant 27-mer peptides plus IL21, IL7, IL15 and IL2 for approximately twelve days, then restimulated with peptide-pulsed autologous B cells. After restimulation with peptide-pulsed B cells, live IFNgamma-secreting T cells were sorted on a FACS Aria2 by cytokine capture. Sorted cells were expanded for roughly 14 to 21 days at limiting dilution, with approximately 3 or 11 cells per well, using irradiated allogeneic PBMCs, phytohemagglutinin and IL2. Either peripheral blood samples or leukapheresis products were collected from the patients. The antigen specificity of expanded lines was screened by IFNgamma ELISA against autologous B cells pulsed with mutant peptides.

The sample consisted of a CD4+ T cell line or clone grown in culture. The V and J segments used are TRBV29-1 and TRBJ1-3, with no confidently assigned D gene. The TCR originated in a human donor with non-small cell lung cancer. Some clones in this sample may be carry-over from other donors' samples. The nucleotide sequence is given as TGCAGCGTTGTCGAGAGCTCTGGAAACACCATATATTTT. It encodes CSVVESSGNTIYF. The full variable domain, with segments outside the CDR3 supplied by the reference TRBV29-1 and TRBJ1-3 proteins, appears as SAVISQKPSRDICQRGTSLTIQCQVDSQVTMMFWYRQQPGQSLTLIATANQGSEATYESGFVIDKFPISRPNLTFSTLTVSNMSPEDSSIYLCSVVESSGNTIYFGEGSWLTVV.